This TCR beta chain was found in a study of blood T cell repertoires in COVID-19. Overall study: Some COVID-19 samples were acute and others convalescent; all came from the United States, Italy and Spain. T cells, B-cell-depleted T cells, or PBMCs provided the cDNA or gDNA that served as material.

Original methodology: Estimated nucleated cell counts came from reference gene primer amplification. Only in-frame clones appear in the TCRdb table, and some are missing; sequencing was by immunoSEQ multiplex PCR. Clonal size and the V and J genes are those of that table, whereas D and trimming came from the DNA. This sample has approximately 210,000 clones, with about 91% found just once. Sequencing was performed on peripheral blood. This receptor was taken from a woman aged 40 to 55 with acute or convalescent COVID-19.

This CDR3 reads CASSPGTGVYGYTF. DNA for the CDR3: TGCGCCAGCAGCCCCGGGACAGGGGTCTATGGCTACACCTTC. This sequence joins TRBV5-1 and TRBJ1-2, with TRBD1 matching over 10 bases. Germline CDR1 and CDR2: SGHRS and YFSETQ. After removal of 4 bases from V and 4 bases from J, the junction contained 4 bases not matched to a gene. The CDR3 runs 14 residues.